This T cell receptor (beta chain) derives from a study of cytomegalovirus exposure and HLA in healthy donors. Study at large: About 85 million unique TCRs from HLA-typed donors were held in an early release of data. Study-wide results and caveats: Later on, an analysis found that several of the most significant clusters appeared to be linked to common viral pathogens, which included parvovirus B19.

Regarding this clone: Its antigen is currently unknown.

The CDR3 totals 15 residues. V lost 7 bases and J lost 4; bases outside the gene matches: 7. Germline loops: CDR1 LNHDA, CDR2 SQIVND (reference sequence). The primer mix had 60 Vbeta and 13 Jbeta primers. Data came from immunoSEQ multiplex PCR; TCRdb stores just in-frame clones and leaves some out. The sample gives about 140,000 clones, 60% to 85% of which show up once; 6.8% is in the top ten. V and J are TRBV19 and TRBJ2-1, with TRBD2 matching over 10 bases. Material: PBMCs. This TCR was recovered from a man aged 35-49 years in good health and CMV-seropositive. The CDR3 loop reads CASTDKRGGYNEQFF. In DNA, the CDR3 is TGTGCCAGTACCGATAAGCGGGGGGGGTACAATGAGCAGTTCTTC.